Here is one T cell receptor (beta chain) with its context. Trimming removed 5 bases at V and 2 bases at J, with 16 bases between. From germline, CDR1 is SGHAT and CDR2 FQNNGV. The CDR3 loop spans 16 amino acids. This sample was taken from a study of blood T cell repertoires in COVID-19. The table came from immunoSEQ multiplex PCR; TCRdb's copy has only in-frame clones and leaves some out. The table lists hundreds of thousands of clones, around 83% of them singletons, with roughly 8% in the top ten. The V gene is TRBV11-2, the J gene TRBJ1-3; D not certain. Sequenced material: peripheral blood. The clonotype comes from a woman in her forties or fifties with acute or convalescent COVID-19. The CDR3 region has the DNA TGTGCCAGCAGCCCTTCAGGCGGGCCGACTGGAAACACCATATATTTT. It encodes CASSPSGGPTGNTIYF.